This note documents a single T cell receptor (beta chain) sequence. MiXCR was run by TCRdb on the RT-PCR reads, yielding one entry per CDR3 protein. The table has about 620,000 distinct CDR3 sequences, approximately 11% seen once. This sample is drawn from a study of response to subunit inactivated influenza vaccine. The trim removed 6 bases at V and 1 base at J, leaving 7 bases unmatched. The length of the CDR3 is 16 residues. The sample was also reused in another study, on T cells expressing NK-cell markers. That work contributes: As the method of synthesis, 5'RACE template switching with UMIs yielded TCR beta cDNA. Each TCR beta repertoire originated in sorted T cells that were CD3+CD56+NKG2C+, CD3+CD56+NKG2C- or CD3+CD56-NKG2C+. HCMV seropositivity marked seven of the eight sequenced donors; one was seronegative. These clonotypes, the leaders elsewhere, also led the CD3+CD56-NKG2C+ fraction in several donors. Whether expanded NKG2C+ T cell clones were HCMV-specific remained unclear.

The specimen was PBMCs from blood, collected on the day of vaccination. This TCR derives from a man aged 45-65 years who received an inactivated influenza vaccine. The chain has TRBV12-3 or TRBV12-4 and TRBJ2-3; 10 nucleotides match TRBD2. The CDR3 coding sequence is TGTGCCAGCAGCTTAACTAGCGGGGACGGCACAGATACGCAGTATTTT. This sequence encodes CASSLTSGDGTDTQYF.